Detailed here is one TCR beta chain. The antigen is unknown. Both 60 Vbeta primers and 13 Jbeta primers went into the PCR. Data came from immunoSEQ multiplex PCR; TCRdb stores just in-frame clones and leaves some out. The table lists 210,000 or so clones, about four fifths of them singletons. This sample was included in a study of cytomegalovirus exposure and HLA in healthy donors. General study points: Both high specificity and high sensitivity reportedly marked the classifier's diagnosis of cytomegalovirus status.

CDR3 length: 14 amino acids. V was clipped by 6 bases and J by 5 bases, with 18 bases between them. The V gene's germline CDR1 is SGDLS and CDR2 YYNGEE. The source is a woman in her forties or fifties in good health and CMV-seropositive. The sequencing sample was made of PBMCs. J is TRBJ2-7 and V is TRBV9; tentatively, D is TRBD1 (5 bases). The CDR3 coding sequence is TGTGCCAGCACCGCAGGGTATGGCTTTGACGAGCAGTACTTC. Protein product: CASTAGYGFDEQYF. Based on the CDR3 plus reference TRBV9 and TRBJ2-7, the full variable domain is DSGVTQTPKHLITATGQRVTLRCSPRSGDLSVYWYQQSLDQGLQFLIQYYNGEERAKGNILERFSAQQFPDLHSELNLSSLELGDSALYFCASTAGYGFDEQYFGPGTRLTVT.